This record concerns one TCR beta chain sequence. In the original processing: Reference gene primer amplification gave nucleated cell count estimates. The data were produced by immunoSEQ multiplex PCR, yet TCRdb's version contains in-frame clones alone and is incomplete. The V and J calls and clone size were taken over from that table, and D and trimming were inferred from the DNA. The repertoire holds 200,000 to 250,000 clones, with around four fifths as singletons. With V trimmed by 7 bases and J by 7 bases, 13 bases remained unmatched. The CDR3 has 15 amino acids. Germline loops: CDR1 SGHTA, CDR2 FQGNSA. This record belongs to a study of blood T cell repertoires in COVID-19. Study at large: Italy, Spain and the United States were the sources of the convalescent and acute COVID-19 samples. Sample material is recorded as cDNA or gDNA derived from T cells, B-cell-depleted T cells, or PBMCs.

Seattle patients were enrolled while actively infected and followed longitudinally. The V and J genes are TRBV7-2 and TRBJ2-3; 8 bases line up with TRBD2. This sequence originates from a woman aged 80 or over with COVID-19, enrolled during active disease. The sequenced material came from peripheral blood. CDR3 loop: CASTPSSGGLYTQYF. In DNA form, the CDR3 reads TGTGCCAGCACCCCATCCAGCGGGGGATTATATACGCAGTATTTT.